This is a list of T cell receptor beta chains from one sample in a study of response to subunit inactivated influenza vaccine. TCRdb reprocessed the RT-PCR reads via MiXCR and lists one record per CDR3 protein. The sample yields more than 600,000 distinct CDR3 sequences, around a sixth seen once. The starting material was PBMCs from blood, obtained around 5 days after vaccination. The receptors were gathered from a man aged 45-65 years who received an inactivated influenza vaccine. Each CDR3 is given with its conserved first and last residue. D genes are given only for firm matches. Clone size appears in some rows only: once, few, many, or a class for an expanded clone.

>TRBV6-5|few|.|TRBJ1-1
CASSYMSRGTEAFF
TGTGCCAGCAGTTACATGTCCAGGGGCACTGAAGCTTTCTTT
>TRBV10-3|.|.|TRBJ1-5
CAISAEPVGNQPQHF
TGTGCCATCAGTGCGGAGCCCGTAGGTAATCAGCCCCAGCATTTT
>TRBV6-5|.|.|TRBJ1-2
CASSYSPGRADYGYTF
TGTGCCAGCAGTTACTCGCCGGGTAGAGCGGACTATGGCTACACCTTC
>TRBV28|few|.|TRBJ2-1
CASVDTEQFF
TGTGCCAGCGTTGACACGGAGCAGTTCTTC
>TRBV29-1|.|TRBD1|TRBJ2-7
CSVGRTGGPSSYEQYF
TGCAGCGTTGGGAGGACAGGGGGCCCTAGCTCCTACGAGCAGTACTTC
>TRBV6-5|few|.|TRBJ2-5
CASSYSGGVTGETQYF
TGTGCCAGCAGTTACTCCGGCGGGGTGACAGGGGAGACCCAGTACTTC
>TRBV20-1|.|.|TRBJ2-7
CSARDDPLEQYF
TGCAGTGCTAGAGATGACCCCTTAGAGCAGTACTTC
>TRBV27|.|.|TRBJ1-1
CASSLGVRGGNTEAFF
TGTGCCAGCAGTTTAGGGGTCAGGGGAGGAAACACTGAAGCTTTCTTT
>TRBV28|.|TRBD2|TRBJ2-1
CASSRLAVSYNEQFF
TGTGCCAGCAGTCGACTAGCGGTCTCCTACAATGAGCAGTTCTTC
>TRBV6-2/TRBV6-3|.|.|TRBJ2-1
CASSFTLGGSSYNEQFF
TGTGCCAGCAGTTTTACTTTAGGGGGGAGCTCCTACAATGAGCAGTTCTTC
>TRBV6-5|many|TRBD1|TRBJ2-7
CASSYSRGTEYEQYF
TGTGCCAGCAGTTACTCGAGAGGGACAGAGTACGAGCAGTACTTC
>TRBV12-3/TRBV12-4|few|.|TRBJ2-2
CASSLTSGELFF
TGTGCCAGCAGTTTAACATCCGGGGAGCTGTTTTTT
>TRBV7-9|few|.|TRBJ2-3
CASSPVSRNTDTQYF
TGTGCCAGCAGCCCCGTCTCCCGGAACACAGATACGCAGTATTTT
>TRBV24-1|.|TRBD1|TRBJ2-1
CATSDPDRGIQDEQFF
TGTGCCACCAGTGATCCGGACAGGGGAATTCAGGATGAGCAGTTCTTC
>TRBV5-1|few|.|TRBJ1-4
CASSWGQATNEKLFF
TGCGCCAGCAGCTGGGGACAAGCAACTAATGAAAAACTGTTTTTT
>TRBV10-3|.|TRBD1|TRBJ2-7
CAIRGQGLSEQYF
TGTGCCATCAGGGGACAGGGGCTGAGTGAGCAGTACTTC
>TRBV28|once|.|TRBJ1-2
CASTSGDGGYTF
TGTGCCAGCACCTCAGGGGACGGAGGCTACACCTTC
>TRBV7-2|.|TRBD1|TRBJ2-4
CASSPRGLQGGNIQYF
TGTGCCAGCAGCCCTAGGGGTTTACAGGGGGGAAACATTCAGTACTTC
>TRBV7-9|many|.|TRBJ2-3
CASSPYGDTQYF
TGTGCCAGCAGCCCTTACGGGGATACGCAGTATTTT
>TRBV5-1|.|.|TRBJ2-5
CASSLVLSQETQYF
TGCGCCAGCAGCTTGGTACTATCACAAGAGACCCAGTACTTC
>TRBV20-1|.|.|TRBJ2-7
CSAQQGLEQYF
TGCAGTGCCCAACAGGGTCTCGAGCAGTACTTC
>TRBV14|few|.|TRBJ1-2
CASSQVAGSNYGYTF
TGTGCCAGCAGCCAAGTTGCTGGCAGTAACTATGGCTACACCTTC
>TRBV20-1|.|.|TRBJ2-3
CSADIPDPTDTQYF
TGCAGTGCAGATATTCCCGACCCCACAGATACGCAGTATTTT
>TRBV10-3|few|.|TRBJ2-3
CAISVDIPGADTQYF
TGTGCCATCAGTGTGGACATCCCGGGGGCAGATACGCAGTATTTT
>TRBV29-1|.|TRBD1|TRBJ2-7
CSVAPGQNYEQYF
TGCAGCGTTGCGCCGGGACAGAACTACGAGCAGTACTTC
>TRBV6-2/TRBV6-3|once|.|TRBJ2-3
CASSYTRIQPRGQYF
TGTGCCAGCAGTTACACCAGGATCCAACCGAGAGGGCAGTATTTT
>TRBV4-3|few|.|TRBJ1-4
CASSQGPGAEKLFF
TGCGCCAGCAGCCAAGGCCCAGGGGCTGAAAAACTGTTTTTT
>TRBV4-2|.|.|TRBJ2-7
CASSQRTDGPYEQYF
TGTGCCAGCAGCCAACGGACTGACGGCCCCTACGAGCAGTACTTC
>TRBV20-1|few|TRBD2|TRBJ2-5
CSAGDSGGARLKTQYF
TGCAGTGCGGGAGATAGCGGGGGGGCCAGATTGAAGACCCAGTACTTC